The 26 T cell receptor beta chains below come from one sample, sequenced in a study of beta chain features in type 1 diabetes. Expressed TCRB transcripts were sequenced because the isolated RNA had all been reverse transcribed beforehand. Libraries were prepared by immunoSEQ multiplex PCR; TCRdb keeps only in-frame clonotypes and omits some of them. The sample consists of 310,000 or so clones, 8% of them appearing once. The sample consisted of central memory CD4+ T cells from blood. These receptors were obtained from a young woman in good health.

CDR3 protein: CASSTPTGINEQFF. The CDR3 coding sequence is TGTGCCAGTAGTACCCCGACAGGGATCAATGAGCAGTTCTTC. The rearrangement joins TRBV19 to TRBJ2-1, with 7 positions matching TRBD1. Germline lookup yields CDR1 LNHDA and CDR2 SQIVND (reference sequence). The CDR3 runs 14 residues. Unmatched junction bases numbered 6, after V lost 4 bases and J lost 6 bases.

The table lists this clone with a few counts. V is TRBV4-3 and J is TRBJ2-7, with a tentative D call TRBD2 (5 bases). V was cut by 0 bases and J by 9 bases, with 12 bases left in between. CDR1 is LGHNA, CDR2 YSLEER, per germline. The CDR3 is made up of 13 amino acids. This CDR3 is CASSQDTGERQYF. CDR3 nucleotides: TGCGCCAGCAGCCAAGATACCGGGGAGAGGCAGTACTTC.

V gene TRBV9 combines with J gene TRBJ1-1, with no clear D. This CDR3 has 15 residues. The germline V and J ends were trimmed by 1 base and 0 bases, with 10 bases remaining between them. Germline V gene data show CDR1 as SGDLS and CDR2 as YYNGEE. This chain's CDR3 is CASSVSWYMNTEAFF. The DNA of the CDR3 is TGTGCCAGCAGCGTATCGTGGTACATGAACACTGAAGCTTTCTTT.

This chain uses TRBV5-1 with TRBJ2-1; maybe TRBD2 (5 bases). The germline V gene encodes CDR1 SGHRS and CDR2 YFSETQ. The CDR3 consists of 17 residues. V shed 4 bases and J shed 2 bases, with 19 bases lying between them. The CDR3 region is CASSPRVNSITYNEQFF. CDR3 bases: TGCGCCAGCAGCCCGAGGGTGAATAGCATCACCTACAATGAGCAGTTCTTC.

V is TRBV7-2 and J is TRBJ2-7, with 11 bases aligning to TRBD2. This CDR3 contains 14 residues. The junction had 9 bases not matched to a gene; V was cut back by 7 bases and J by 7 bases. The V gene's germline CDR1 is SGHTA and CDR2 FQGNSA. The CDR3 sequence: CASKIAGGPGEQYF. As DNA, the CDR3 is TGTGCCAGCAAAATAGCGGGAGGGCCGGGTGAGCAGTACTTC. The complete variable domain, with remaining parts taken from reference TRBV7-2 and TRBJ2-7, reads GAGVSQSPSNKVTEKGKDVELRCDPISGHTALYWYRQSLGQGLEFLIYFQGNSAPDKSGLPSDRFSAERTGGSVSTLTIQRTQQEDSAVYLCASKIAGGPGEQYFGPGTRLTVT.

The V call is TRBV18, the J call TRBJ2-1; TRBD2 might be the D (6 bases). Trimming removed 0 bases at V and 0 bases at J, with 12 bases between. There are 17 residues in the CDR3. Germline CDR1 is KGHSH and CDR2 is LQKENI. CDR3 nucleotide sequence: TGTGCCAGCTCACCACCTTTAGCGGATTACTCCTACAATGAGCAGTTCTTC. This encodes CASSPPLADYSYNEQFF.

The chain has TRBV6-5 and TRBJ2-6; D is unclear. Germline V gives CDR1 MNHEY, CDR2 SVGAGI. The CDR3 contains 13 residues. V lost 5 bases and J 4 bases, leaving 6 bases between the germline ends. In DNA form, the CDR3 reads TGTGCCAGCAGTCGGATGGGGGCCAACGTCCTGACTTTC. The encoded protein is CASSRMGANVLTF.

This clone was seen more than once but under ten times. The chain carries TRBV11-2 and TRBJ2-6; the D call may be TRBD1 or TRBD2 (6 bases each). The V and J ends lost 1 base and 2 bases respectively, with 9 bases between them. Per germline, CDR1 SGHAT and CDR2 FQNNGV. CDR3 length: 16 residues. CDR3 in amino acids: CASSLVGGPGANVLTF. The CDR3, as DNA: TGTGCCAGCAGCTTAGTTGGGGGGCCTGGGGCCAACGTCCTGACTTTC.

V gene TRBV7-8 combines with J gene TRBJ2-1; D is unclear. Trimming cost V 0 bases and J 0 bases, with 12 bases left between them. CDR1 SGHVS and CDR2 FQNEAQ come from the germline V gene. CDR3 size: 17 residues. CDR3 residues: CASSLALGYSSYNEQFF. The CDR3 nucleotides are TGTGCCAGCAGCTTAGCCCTCGGGTACAGCTCCTACAATGAGCAGTTCTTC.

This clone appeared a few times. The gene calls are TRBV6-1 and TRBJ1-5; D remains ambiguous. Germline CDR1 MNHNS, CDR2 SASEGT. Trimming took 4 bases from V and 9 from J, leaving 13 bases between them. This CDR3 has 13 amino acids. For the CDR3, the DNA is TGTGCCAGCAGTGGGTCCGGGGTCCGGCCCCAGCATTTT. Amino acid sequence: CASSGSGVRPQHF.

This clone was seen only a few times. The chain links TRBV10-3 to TRBJ2-5; D remains ambiguous. The CDR3 loop spans 13 amino acids. The germline V and J ends were trimmed by 7 bases and 1 base, with 10 bases remaining between them. Germline lookup yields CDR1 ENHRY and CDR2 SYGVKD. CDR3 in DNA: TGTGCCATCACTCCCAACCCCCAAGAGACCCAGTACTTC. Amino acids: CAITPNPQETQYF.

About this clone: Additional DNA sequences in this sample encode the identical CDR3. V gene TRBV4-3 combines with J gene TRBJ1-2; D perhaps matches TRBD1 (6 bases). Trimming pared 0 bases from V and 4 bases from J, leaving 12 bases between. Germline lookup yields CDR1 LGHNA and CDR2 YSLEER. CDR3 length: 15 residues. CDR3 in DNA: TGCGCCAGCAGCCAAGATCAGGGGAGTGGCTATGGCTACACCTTC. Its protein product is CASSQDQGSGYGYTF.

The chain carries TRBV4-3 and TRBJ1-5; 7 bases are a match to TRBD1. This CDR3 is 13 amino acids long. V lost 5 bases and J lost 5; bases outside the gene matches: 3. Per the germline V gene, CDR1 is LGHNA and CDR2 is YSLEER. CDR3: CASSKGQDQPQHF. CDR3 coding DNA: TGCGCCAGCAGCAAAGGACAGGATCAGCCCCAGCATTTT.

Turning to this clone: Other DNA sequences in the same sample also yield this CDR3. The V gene is TRBV28, the J gene TRBJ1-2; D remains ambiguous. This CDR3 spans 11 amino acids. CDR1 is MDHEN, CDR2 SYDVKM, per germline. V was pared by 4 bases and J by 5 bases, with 5 bases between. The CDR3: CASSSGYGYTF. The CDR3 DNA reads TGTGCCAGCAGTTCGGGGTATGGCTACACCTTC.

This clone was seen ten or more times. The rearrangement joins TRBV6-6 to TRBJ1-5; the match to TRBD1 covers 7 bases. Germline CDR1 and CDR2: MNHNY and SVGAGI (reference sequence). The ends lost 4 bases at V and 4 bases at J; junction bases unmatched: 7. The CDR3 contains 15 residues. The CDR3 DNA is TGTGCCAGCAGTTTCTCGTTACAGGGGAATCAGCCCCAGCATTTT. Protein product: CASSFSLQGNQPQHF.

CDR3 amino acids: CASSFDPDRVGEAFF. CDR3 bases: TGTGCCAGCAGTTTCGACCCTGACAGGGTGGGTGAAGCTTTCTTT. The rearrangement joins TRBV6-6 to TRBJ1-1, with 7 bases aligning to TRBD1. This CDR3 is built from 15 residues. With V trimmed by 4 bases and J by 7 bases, 12 bases remained unmatched. Germline V CDR1 and CDR2: MNHNY, SVGAGI (reference sequence).

This clone was recorded at least ten times. V gene TRBV14 combines with J gene TRBJ2-2; unclear D gene. This CDR3 is built from 14 residues. Germline-derived CDR1 and CDR2 are SGHDN and FVKESK. Trimming removed 2 bases at V and 7 bases at J, with 11 bases between. CDR3 nucleotide sequence: TGTGCCAGCAGCCAACAGGTCACCGTCGGGGAGCTGTTTTTT. Protein: CASSQQVTVGELFF. Based on the CDR3 plus reference TRBV14 and TRBJ2-2, the full variable domain is EAGVTQFPSHSVIEKGQTVTLRCDPISGHDNLYWYRRVMGKEIKFLLHFVKESKQDESGMPNNRFLAERTGGTYSTLKVQPAELEDSGVYFCASSQQVTVGELFFGEGSRLTVL.

V and J are TRBV11-2 and TRBJ2-1; 8 bases are shared with TRBD1. CDR3 length: 14 amino acids. Germline-derived CDR1 and CDR2 are SGHAT and FQNNGV. Trimming cost V 7 bases and J 0 bases; bases outside gene matches: 2. As DNA, the CDR3 is TGTGCCAGCAACGGACAGGGCTCCTACAATGAGCAGTTCTTC. The encoded protein is CASNGQGSYNEQFF.

V gene TRBV18 combines with J gene TRBJ2-3; D not resolved. The CDR3 loop spans 16 amino acids. The V gene lost 1 base and the J gene lost 6 bases, with 17 bases spanning the gap. The germline V gene has CDR1 KGHSH and CDR2 LQKENI. DNA for the CDR3: TGTGCCAGCTCACCACGTTCCCTGACACACGCGGATACGCAGTATTTT. Encoded protein: CASSPRSLTHADTQYF.

The V gene is TRBV27, the J gene TRBJ1-1; D unclear. V was cut by 2 bases and J by 3 bases, with 13 bases left in between. The germline gives CDR1 MNHEY, CDR2 SMNVEV (reference sequence). The CDR3 consists of 15 residues. The CDR3 here is CASSLVRVGDTEAFF. The CDR3 bases are TGTGCCAGCAGTTTAGTAAGGGTTGGGGACACTGAAGCTTTCTTT.

Many counts were recorded for this clone. The rearrangement joins TRBV7-9 to TRBJ2-5; D perhaps matches TRBD1 (5 bases). CDR3 size: 13 residues. CDR1 is SEHNR and CDR2 is FQNEAQ in the germline V gene (reference sequence). Trimming removed 5 bases at V and 9 bases at J, with 16 bases between. In nucleotides, the CDR3 is TGTGCCAGCAGCCCTACAGGACGGCCAGCCCAGTACTTC. It yields the protein CASSPTGRPAQYF.

The chain carries TRBV5-4 and TRBJ2-5; D ambiguous. The CDR3 length is 12 residues. Trimming took off 0 bases at V and 14 bases at J, with 14 bases between the two ends. Germline assignment: CDR1 SGHNT and CDR2 YYREEE (reference sequence). The CDR3 protein is CASSLASGYIYF. The CDR3 nucleotides are TGTGCCAGCAGCTTGGCCTCAGGCTACATCTACTTC.

Note on this clone: In the same sample, other DNA sequences code for this CDR3. The chain has TRBV7-9 and TRBJ2-1; weak D call: TRBD2 (6 bases). V was cut by 3 bases and J by 0 bases, with 9 bases left in between. CDR1 and CDR2 from the germline V gene are SEHNR and FQNEAQ (reference sequence). The CDR3 runs to 15 residues. The CDR3 is CASSFREISYNEQFF. The CDR3 region has the DNA TGTGCCAGCAGCTTTCGGGAGATCTCCTACAATGAGCAGTTCTTC.

This clone came up many times. V gene TRBV5-4 combines with J gene TRBJ1-4; D is unclear. The germline V gene encodes CDR1 SGHNT and CDR2 YYREEE (reference sequence). The V end lost 2 bases, the J end lost 3 bases, and 11 bases lay between the germline ends. The CDR3 consists of 15 residues. The DNA for the CDR3 is TGTGCCAGCAGCTTCTGGGAGGGAGCTAATGAAAAACTGTTTTTT. Its protein product is CASSFWEGANEKLFF.

The chain links TRBV7-2 to TRBJ1-2; 8 nucleotides line up with TRBD1. The V gene's germline CDR1 is SGHTA and CDR2 FQGNSA. This CDR3 has 14 amino acids. The V gene end was trimmed by 4 bases and the J gene end by 7 bases; junction bases not matched to a gene: 8. CDR3 region: CASSSPGGGGGYTF. As DNA, the CDR3 is TGTGCCAGCAGCTCGCCAGGGGGCGGGGGTGGCTACACCTTC.

The sample holds a few counts of this clone. The genes are TRBV7-2 and TRBJ2-3, with 9 bases matching TRBD1. This CDR3 is 16 amino acids long. Germline CDR1 reads SGHTA; CDR2 reads FQGNSA. Trimming removed 5 bases from V and 2 bases from J; junction bases left unmatched: 8. The CDR3 region has the DNA TGTGCCAGCAGCCGGCTGGGACAGGGTGTCACAGATACGCAGTATTTT. Its protein is CASSRLGQGVTDTQYF.